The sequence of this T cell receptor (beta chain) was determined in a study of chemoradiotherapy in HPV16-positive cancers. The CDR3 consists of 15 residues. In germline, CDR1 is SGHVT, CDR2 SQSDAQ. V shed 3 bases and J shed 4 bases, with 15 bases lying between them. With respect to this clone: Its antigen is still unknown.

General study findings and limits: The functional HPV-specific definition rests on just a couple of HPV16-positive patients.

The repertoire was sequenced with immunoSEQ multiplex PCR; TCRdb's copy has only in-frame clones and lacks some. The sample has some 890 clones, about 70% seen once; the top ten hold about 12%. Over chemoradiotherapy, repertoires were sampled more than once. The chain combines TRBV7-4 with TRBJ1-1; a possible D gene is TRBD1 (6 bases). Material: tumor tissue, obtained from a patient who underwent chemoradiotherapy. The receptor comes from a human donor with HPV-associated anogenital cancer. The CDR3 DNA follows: TGTGCCAGCAGCTTTTATAGGGGGGTGAGCACTGAAGCTTTCTTT. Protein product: CASSFYRGVSTEAFF. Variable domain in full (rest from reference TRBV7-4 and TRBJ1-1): GAGVSQSPRYKVAKRGRDVALRCDSISGHVTLYWYRQTLGQGSEVLTYSQSDAQRDKSGRPSGRFSAERPERSVSTLKIQRTEQGDSAVYLCASSFYRGVSTEAFFGQGTRLTVV.